The sequence of this TCR beta chain was determined in a study of beta chain features in type 1 diabetes (dated by TCRdb to the late 2010s). A note on the overall study: Mean age, gender distribution, total cell number and subset yield did not differ between patients and healthy donors. Across all samples, 107,917,701 sorted cells were examined, and cell number per subset correlated strongly with RNA yield. The study compared TCRB repertoires of sorted circulating CD4+ T cell subsets between recently diagnosed type 1 diabetes patients and matched healthy donors. Whereas all 30 or so donors provided naive and central memory subsets, regulatory and stem cell-like memory subsets were isolated from just 8 patients and roughly 8 healthy donors.

Results and caveats for the whole study, not just this receptor: Because small numbers of individuals were included in the HLA sub-analyses, any influence of HLA type on TCRB rearrangement was left unresolved. At VDJ recombination sites, type 1 diabetes patients had fewer insertions and more deleted nucleotides, which implies abnormalities in thymic rearrangement. Naive, central memory and regulatory TCRB repertoires appeared to be more alike among patients than among healthy donors. PCR might favor shorter templates, but patient and control samples were amplified and corrected together, so any skew would affect both groups equally. Sequencing cDNA rather than genomic DNA could over-represent highly expressing activated cells, although activation and CD3 levels did not differ between groups. A moderate but significant shortening of TCRB CDR3 length was observed in type 1 diabetes patients in all four CD4+ subsets.

There are a few counts of this clone. What antigen it recognizes has not been identified. The record has no base qualities; no much larger clone is one base away. All of the isolated RNA was reverse transcribed with the High Capacity cDNA Reverse Transcription Kit, so expressed TCRB transcripts were sequenced. Naive, central memory and regulatory T cell samples underwent deep immunoSEQ sequencing, averaging approximately 3.3 million total reads per sample. Sorted cells were lysed in RLT buffer and RNA was extracted with DNase-treated RNeasy Micro or Mini kits, depending on cell number. Each cell subset was processed on its own to prevent cross-contamination, while patient and healthy donor samples were processed together. Using the immunoSEQ multiplex PCR, TCRB sequences were amplified from cDNA into 87-bp fragments spanning the CDR3 region. Sequencing of the amplicons was performed on the Illumina HiSeq platform. As for how the authors treated the data: Synthetic template baselines were used to correct PCR bias computationally, reads within Hamming distance 2 were collapsed together, and singletons that could not be merged were discarded. Reads were aligned against IMGT to assign V, D and J genes, CDR3 length and insertions or deletions at six rearrangement sites. Clonotype counts were normalized to sorted cell number within each subset before computing true diversity and Gini coefficients with the tcR R package. Repertoire sharing was quantified using the overlap coefficient calculated on TCRB nucleotide sequences. As a proxy for the pre-selection repertoire, out-of-frame TCRB sequences from naive cells were analyzed. TCRdb's version of the immuneACCESS table is confined to in-frame rearrangements and falls short of the full clone set. An unresolved V gene accounts for under half of the shortfall where checked; the remainder is of unknown origin. That table furnishes V, J and clone size, whereas the DNA furnished D and trimming. This sample lists around 240,000 clones; around 15% were detected once. In total, the top ten clones hold about 0.08% of the sample.

From each donor, a single peripheral blood sample of roughly 0.11 L on average was drawn into heparinised tubes. A BD FACSAria II and a panel including CD45RO, CCR7, CD25, CD127, CD95 and CD27 were used to sort naive, central memory, regulatory and stem cell-like memory CD4+ T cells. Every sorted population had a purity above 95%. Right away, PBMCs were isolated by Lymphoprep density gradient centrifugation and were stained directly, with no culture step. So that batch effects would be minimized, each experiment stained and sorted samples in pairs, pairing one healthy donor with one patient. Measured from the cysteine to the phenylalanine, the CDR3 is 12 residues long. The retained sequence is limited to the CDR3, 36 bases, with the frame set at the first base. V loses 5 bases, J loses 5 bases, and the germline ends lie 13 bases apart. Via the germline V gene, CDR1 is SQVTM and CDR2 ANQGSEA.

Source material: naive CD4+ T cells from blood. The intended sense of this specimen's cell subset or site label: true naive CD4+ T cells. This receptor was identified in a man aged 25 to 40 with type 1 diabetes. Rearrangement joined TRBV29-1 to TRBJ2-7; TRBD1 is perhaps the D gene, given 6 matching bases. The DNA is TGCAGCGTTCGGCAGGGGCTACACGAGCAGTACTTC. Translated, it reads CSVRQGLHEQYF.